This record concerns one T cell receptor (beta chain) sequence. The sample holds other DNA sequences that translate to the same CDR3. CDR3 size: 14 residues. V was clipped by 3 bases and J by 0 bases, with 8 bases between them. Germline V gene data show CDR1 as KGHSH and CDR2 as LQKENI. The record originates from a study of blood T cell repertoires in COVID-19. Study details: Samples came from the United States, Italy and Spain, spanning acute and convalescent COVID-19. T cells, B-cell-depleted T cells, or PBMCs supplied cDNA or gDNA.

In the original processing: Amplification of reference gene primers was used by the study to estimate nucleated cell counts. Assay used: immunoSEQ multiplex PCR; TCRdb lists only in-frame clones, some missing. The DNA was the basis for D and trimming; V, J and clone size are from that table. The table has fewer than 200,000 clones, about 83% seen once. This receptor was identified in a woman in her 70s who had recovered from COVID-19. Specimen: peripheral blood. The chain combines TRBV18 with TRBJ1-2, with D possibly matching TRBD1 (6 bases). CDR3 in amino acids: CASSPDRANYGYTF. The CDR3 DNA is TGTGCCAGCTCACCGGACAGAGCTAACTATGGCTACACCTTC.